These 30 T cell receptor beta chains were sequenced from one sample in a study of beta chain features in type 1 diabetes. Overall study findings and caveats: Type 1 diabetes patients had moderately but significantly shorter TCRB CDR3s in all four CD4+ subsets.

Antigens for these TCRs are unknown. The isolated RNA, all of it, was reverse transcribed, so expressed TCRB transcripts were what got sequenced. Here immunoSEQ multiplex PCR was the method, and the copy in TCRdb shows in-frame clones only, minus some. This table has about 370,000 clones, roughly a tenth appearing once. The specimen was central memory CD4+ T cells from blood. Every receptor here comes from a man aged 25 to 40 with type 1 diabetes.

In its sample, this clone was seen a few times. The chain employs TRBV5-5 and TRBJ2-3; D possibly corresponds to TRBD2 (6 bases). The CDR3 extends over 14 amino acids. The V end was cut by 2 bases, the J end by 2 bases, with 9 bases between. Germline V gene lookup returns CDR1 SGHKS and CDR2 YYEKEE (reference sequence). CDR3 in DNA: TGTGCCAGCAGCTTCTGGGGGGACACAGATACGCAGTATTTT. Protein sequence: CASSFWGDTDTQYF. Complete variable domain (other parts from reference TRBV5-5 and TRBJ2-3): DAGVTQSPTHLIKTRGQQVTLRCSPISGHKSVSWYQQVLGQGPQFIFQYYEKEERGRGNFPDRFSARQFPNYSSELNVNALLLGDSALYLCASSFWGDTDTQYFGPGTRLTVL.

This clone was observed a handful of times. J is TRBJ2-5 and V is TRBV28; 13 nucleotides align to TRBD2. CDR3 size: 18 residues. Trimming removed 6 bases from V and 1 base from J; junction bases left unmatched: 11. Germline lookup yields CDR1 MDHEN and CDR2 SYDVKM. The CDR3 coding sequence is TGTGCCAGCAGCCCGCCGGGACTAGCGGGAAATCGCCAAGAGACCCAGTACTTC. It yields the protein CASSPPGLAGNRQETQYF.

This clone was counted between two and nine times. V and J are TRBV9 and TRBJ2-3; D gene ambiguous. V was cut by 4 bases and J by 4 bases, with 4 bases left in between. Germline CDR1 reads SGDLS; CDR2 reads YYNGEE. The CDR3 length is 11 residues. The CDR3 spells CASSQADTQYF. The CDR3 coding sequence is TGTGCCAGCAGCCAAGCAGATACGCAGTATTTT. Supplemented by reference TRBV9 and TRBJ2-3, the full variable domain reads DSGVTQTPKHLITATGQRVTLRCSPRSGDLSVYWYQQSLDQGLQFLIQYYNGEERAKGNILERFSAQQFPDLHSELNLSSLELGDSALYFCASSQADTQYFGPGTRLTVL.

The V gene is TRBV6-6, the J gene TRBJ1-1; tentative D call: TRBD1 (5 bases). Germline assignment: CDR1 MNHNY and CDR2 SVGAGI (reference sequence). The germline V and J ends were trimmed by 6 bases and 5 bases, with 16 bases remaining between them. This CDR3 contains 14 residues. The CDR3 region is CASRPGTRRTEAFF. CDR3 sequence (DNA): TGTGCCAGCAGACCCGGGACCAGGAGGACTGAAGCTTTCTTT.

This clone was seen more than once but under ten times. The V call is TRBV27, the J call TRBJ2-7; the match to TRBD2 covers 9 bases. Looked up from germline, CDR1 is MNHEY and CDR2 is SMNVEV (reference sequence). This CDR3 is 14 amino acids long. Trimming at V came to 4 bases and at J to 3 bases, leaving 4 bases not matched to a gene. The CDR3 region is CASSSVTSGYEQYF. The CDR3 DNA reads TGTGCCAGCAGTTCCGTGACTAGCGGCTACGAGCAGTACTTC.

In this sample, this clone turned up a few times. The V and J genes are TRBV27 and TRBJ2-5, with D tentatively TRBD2 (5 bases). Germline assignment: CDR1 MNHEY and CDR2 SMNVEV (reference sequence). V lost 4 bases and J lost 3, with 15 bases in between. The CDR3 has 15 amino acids. CDR3 nucleotide sequence: TGTGCCAGCAGTTCAACGGGAATCTTTAAAGAGACCCAGTACTTC. Translation gives CASSSTGIFKETQYF.

The J gene is TRBJ1-4, the V gene TRBV5-4, with D perhaps TRBD1 (6 bases). The CDR3 is 15 residues long. With 0 bases removed from V and 4 bases from J, the gap between germline ends came to 10 bases. CDR1 and CDR2 from the germline V gene are SGHNT and YYREEE (reference sequence). The CDR3 loop reads CASSLGQGINEKLFF. As DNA, the CDR3 is TGTGCCAGCAGCTTGGGCCAGGGGATTAATGAAAAACTGTTTTTT.

This clone was counted a few times. The CDR3 DNA sequence: TGTGCCAGCAGCCTCTGGGGGGACACTGAAGCTTTCTTT. Translating it yields CASSLWGDTEAFF. The chain recombines TRBV6-6 with TRBJ1-1; D perhaps matches TRBD1 (5 bases). CDR1 and CDR2 from the germline V gene are MNHNY and SVGAGI (reference sequence). The V end was cut by 6 bases, the J end by 3 bases, with 11 bases between. The CDR3 totals 13 residues.

The CDR3 coding sequence is TGCAGTGCTACGTACAGGGATGGCTACACCTTC. Translation gives CSATYRDGYTF. The chain recombines TRBV20-1 with TRBJ1-2; D is perhaps TRBD1 (6 bases). Germline-derived CDR1 and CDR2 are DFQATT and SNEGSKA (reference sequence). The CDR3 is 11 residues long. V lost 4 bases and J 6 bases, leaving 9 bases between the germline ends.

This clone has a handful of counts. The rearrangement uses TRBV5-4 and TRBJ2-7; 8 bases are a match to TRBD2. Germline V CDR1 and CDR2: SGHNT, YYREEE (reference sequence). The junction had 10 bases not matched to a gene; V was cut back by 0 bases and J by 5 bases. The CDR3 runs 16 residues. The CDR3 here is CASSLASGGVPDEQYF. In DNA, the CDR3 is TGTGCCAGCAGCTTGGCCAGCGGGGGCGTTCCGGACGAGCAGTACTTC.

This chain connects TRBV18 to TRBJ2-2, with D hard to call. CDR1 and CDR2 from the germline V gene are KGHSH and LQKENI. The CDR3 loop spans 15 amino acids. V was pared by 6 bases and J by 1 base, with 12 bases between. The CDR3 here is CASSPNGRNTGELFF. The DNA for the CDR3 is TGTGCCAGCTCCCCGAATGGGCGGAACACCGGGGAGCTGTTTTTT. The full variable domain, completed using reference TRBV18 and TRBJ2-2, is NAGVMQNPRHLVRRRGQEARLRCSPMKGHSHVYWYRQLPEEGLKFMVYLQKENIIDESGMPKERFSAEFPKEGPSILRIQQVVRGDSAAYFCASSPNGRNTGELFFGEGSRLTVL.

The rearrangement joins TRBV4-3 to TRBJ2-4; D is uncertain. This CDR3 spans 12 amino acids. CDR1 and CDR2 (germline): LGHNA, YSLEER. V was clipped by 1 base and J by 8 bases, with 6 bases between them. CDR3 region: CASSQGGHIQYF. CDR3 nucleotide sequence: TGCGCCAGCAGCCAAGGTGGGCACATTCAGTACTTC.

The sample holds a few counts of this clone. The V and J genes are TRBV4-1 and TRBJ2-1, with 11 bases aligning to TRBD2. CDR1 is MGHRA and CDR2 is YSYEKL in the germline V gene. V was clipped by 0 bases and J by 8 bases; unmatched bases: 9. The CDR3 has 17 residues. The CDR3 loop reads CASSQDETSGGLHEQFF. CDR3 nucleotides: TGCGCCAGCAGCCAAGATGAAACTAGCGGGGGTCTGCATGAGCAGTTCTTC.

Worth noting for this clone: One end of the junction is discordant with germline, which a read error may explain. This chain uses TRBV25-1 with TRBJ2-7; a possible D gene is TRBD1 (6 bases). Germline V gives CDR1 MGHDK, CDR2 SYGVNS. The CDR3 has 13 amino acids. The CDR3 protein is CASSDPPGTRLHF. DNA of the CDR3: TGTGCCAGCAGTGACCCTCCGGGGACACGGCTCCACTTC.

This clone was picked up a small number of times. J is TRBJ1-1 and V is TRBV7-2, with TRBD1 matching 8 bases. The CDR3 runs to 14 residues. V shed 1 base and J 5 bases; nucleotides not matched to a gene: 3. Germline assignment: CDR1 SGHTA and CDR2 FQGNSA. The CDR3 DNA reads TGTGCCAGCAGCTTAGGACAGGGGAGGACTGAAGCTTTCTTT. It codes for CASSLGQGRTEAFF.

This clone was counted many times. This chain joins TRBV7-2 and TRBJ1-2; D is unclear. Trimming took 0 bases from V and 4 from J, leaving 9 bases between them. The CDR3 is made up of 14 amino acids. Germline lookup yields CDR1 SGHTA and CDR2 FQGNSA. The CDR3 region is CASSLARSFYGYTF. CDR3 sequence (DNA): TGTGCCAGCAGCTTAGCCCGTAGTTTCTATGGCTACACCTTC.

This chain joins TRBV29-1 and TRBJ1-1; D uncertain. CDR1 and CDR2 from the germline V gene are SQVTM and ANQGSEA. The length of the CDR3 is 13 residues. V was clipped by 6 bases and J by 7 bases, with 18 bases between them. This CDR3 is CSVTEITPDEAFF. CDR3 DNA sequence: TGCAGCGTCACGGAGATAACTCCTGATGAAGCTTTCTTT.

This clone was seen only a few times. This chain uses TRBV10-1 with TRBJ2-7; 9 bases agree with TRBD2. CDR3 length: 15 amino acids. The germline V gene has CDR1 WNHNN and CDR2 SYGVQD (reference sequence). With 5 bases clipped from V and 5 bases from J, the junction kept 10 bases outside the gene matches. The CDR3 DNA reads TGCGCCAGCAGTTCAGCCGGGACTAGCTATGACGAGCAGTACTTC. Translation gives CASSSAGTSYDEQYF.

This clone was counted at least ten times. The rearrangement joins TRBV7-6 to TRBJ2-5; the D is unclear. The length of the CDR3 is 14 residues. Germline values: CDR1 SGHVS, CDR2 FNYEAQ. Trimming removed 0 bases from V and 1 base from J, with 6 bases in between. CDR3 coding DNA: TGTGCCAGCAGCTTAGCGATGAGCCAAGAGACCCAGTACTTC. Translated, it gives CASSLAMSQETQYF.

This clone came up a few times. The chain links TRBV20-1 to TRBJ1-2; the D is unclear. CDR3 length: 11 residues. Germline CDR1 is DFQATT and CDR2 is SNEGSKA (reference sequence). Trimming pared 1 base from V and 7 bases from J, leaving 7 bases between. The chain's CDR3 is CSARGTVGYTF. DNA for the CDR3: TGCAGTGCTAGAGGGACGGTTGGCTACACCTTC.

This chain links TRBV7-2 with TRBJ2-7; either TRBD1 or TRBD2 may supply D (5 bases each). Trimming left V 4 bases short and J 3 bases short, with 13 bases between. Germline assignment: CDR1 SGHTA and CDR2 FQGNSA. The CDR3 is 14 amino acids. CDR3 bases: TGTGCCAGCAGCTCCCGGGGCGGGTACTACGAGCAGTACTTC. Protein sequence: CASSSRGGYYEQYF.

This clone has more than one count but fewer than ten. J is TRBJ2-2 and V is TRBV7-6; D is possibly TRBD1 (6 bases). CDR1 is SGHVS, CDR2 FNYEAQ, per germline. The V gene lost 1 base and the J gene lost 1 base, with 7 bases spanning the gap. The CDR3 extends over 15 amino acids. CDR3 protein: CASSLETGNTGELFF. CDR3 DNA: TGTGCCAGCAGCTTAGAGACAGGGAACACCGGGGAGCTGTTTTTT.

This clone was seen a few times. J is TRBJ2-1 and V is TRBV5-4; TRBD2 agrees at 12 bases. Trimming cost V 1 base and J 8 bases; bases outside gene matches: 7. CDR3 size: 16 residues. The germline gives CDR1 SGHNT, CDR2 YYREEE (reference sequence). CDR3 nucleotide sequence: TGTGCCAGCAGCTTGCTAGCGGGAGGGCTGGCGGATGAGCAGTTCTTC. As protein: CASSLLAGGLADEQFF.

The J gene is TRBJ1-2, the V gene TRBV7-2, with 7 bases lining up with TRBD1. V shed 5 bases and J 4 bases; nucleotides not matched to a gene: 10. Germline V lookup: CDR1 SGHTA, CDR2 FQGNSA. The CDR3 is made up of 15 amino acids. The CDR3 bases are TGTGCCAGCAGCCAGTTAGACAGGGTAGTCTATGGCTACACCTTC. Protein product: CASSQLDRVVYGYTF.

This clone was observed a handful of times. As DNA, the CDR3 is TGTGCCAGCAGCTCTGGACTAGCGGGATTACAAGAGACCCAGTACTTC. This codes for CASSSGLAGLQETQYF. The chain is built from TRBV7-9 and TRBJ2-5; TRBD2 aligns across 12 bases. The CDR3 extends over 16 amino acids. Germline values: CDR1 SEHNR, CDR2 FQNEAQ (reference sequence). V lost 4 bases to trimming and J lost 2 bases; unmatched junction nucleotides: 5.

This clone was seen ten or more times. This chain joins TRBV2 and TRBJ2-1; TRBD1 agrees at 8 bases. From germline, CDR1 is SNHLY and CDR2 FYNNEI. The CDR3 totals 14 residues. V dropped 3 bases and J dropped 6; count of bases not matched to a gene: 4. DNA for the CDR3: TGTGCCAGCAGTGAGCAGGGGGCCTTCAATGAGCAGTTCTTC. Amino acid sequence: CASSEQGAFNEQFF.

This clone was recorded many times. The chain employs TRBV10-3 and TRBJ1-1; TRBD1 matches at 7 bases. The germline CDR1 and CDR2 sequences are ENHRY and SYGVKD. V dropped 10 bases and J dropped 1; count of bases not matched to a gene: 3. The CDR3 extends over 12 amino acids. The CDR3, as DNA: TGTGCCAGTAGGACAGGGAACACTGAAGCTTTCTTT. Amino acid sequence: CASRTGNTEAFF.

The sample holds many counts of this clone. The chain employs TRBV10-3 and TRBJ1-1; D gene ambiguous. This CDR3 spans 11 amino acids. V gave up 6 bases and J gave up 13 bases, with 15 bases separating them. Germline values: CDR1 ENHRY, CDR2 SYGVKD. The chain's CDR3 is CAIRDGGSGFF. CDR3 DNA sequence: TGTGCCATCAGGGATGGAGGTTCTGGTTTCTTT.

This clone was seen a few times. This CDR3 is CASSRMGGRDEQFF. CDR3 DNA: TGTGCCAGCAGCCGCATGGGGGGTAGGGATGAGCAGTTCTTC. V gene TRBV13 combines with J gene TRBJ2-1; D possibly corresponds to TRBD2 (6 bases). Looked up from germline, CDR1 is PRHDT and CDR2 is FYEKMQ (reference sequence). V was clipped by 5 bases and J by 8 bases, with 16 bases between them. This CDR3 has 14 residues.

This clone was counted many times. Sequence at one end of the junction differs from germline and may be a read error. The V and J genes are TRBV7-7 and TRBJ1-5, with D perhaps matching TRBD1 (5 bases). CDR1 is SSHAT, CDR2 FNYEAQ, per germline (reference sequence). The CDR3 consists of 13 residues. Written as DNA, the CDR3 is TGTGCTAGCAGCTTAGGGCAGGGCCAGCCCCAGCATTTT. Protein sequence: CASSLGQGQPQHF.